This is a list of T cell receptor beta chains from one sample in a study of control samples from healthy donors and cancer patients. Sequenced by immunoSEQ multiplex PCR; TCRdb stores in-frame clones only, minus some. The data show about 110,000 clones, roughly four fifths seen once. Sequencing input: blood. The source of these receptors is a woman aged 50 to 60 in good health. CDR3s leave out the opening cysteine and the closing phenylalanine or tryptophan. The order of the fields is J gene, V gene, CDR3 protein.

j_call: TRBJ2-7; v_call: TRBV29-1; cdr3_aa: SVVWGDRVSGEQY
j_call: TRBJ2-7; v_call: TRBV27; cdr3_aa: ASRVAGGPGFYEQY
j_call: TRBJ2-2; v_call: TRBV7-2; cdr3_aa: ASSLDPATAGPTGELF
j_call: TRBJ2-1; v_call: TRBV6-6; cdr3_aa: ASSYSKGPINEQF
j_call: TRBJ1-2; v_call: TRBV14; cdr3_aa: ASSNTYGYT
j_call: TRBJ1-1; v_call: TRBV28; cdr3_aa: ASHQGRGTEAF
j_call: TRBJ1-3; v_call: TRBV29-1; cdr3_aa: SVGQGAGNTIY
j_call: TRBJ1-2; v_call: TRBV27; cdr3_aa: ASRPQGEYGYT
j_call: TRBJ2-5; v_call: TRBV7-7; cdr3_aa: ASSQNSGSETQY
j_call: TRBJ2-2; v_call: TRBV19; cdr3_aa: ASTKGLNTGELF
j_call: TRBJ1-2; v_call: TRBV29-1; cdr3_aa: SVVPPAAGTYDYGYT
j_call: TRBJ2-7; v_call: TRBV27; cdr3_aa: ASRRMGQPYEQY
j_call: TRBJ1-5; v_call: TRBV4-2; cdr3_aa: ASSQEGGPYQPQH
j_call: TRBJ2-7; v_call: TRBV2; cdr3_aa: ASSDLQGTYEQY
j_call: TRBJ1-2; v_call: TRBV10-1; cdr3_aa: ASTPRTTNYGYT
j_call: TRBJ2-5; v_call: TRBV5-4; cdr3_aa: ASTRAGGGTPETQY
j_call: TRBJ1-1; v_call: TRBV5-6; cdr3_aa: ASSLTGEAF
j_call: TRBJ1-2; v_call: TRBV4-2; cdr3_aa: ASSQEIRARGDYGYT
j_call: TRBJ2-7; v_call: TRBV5-4; cdr3_aa: ASRPGQGLSYEQY
j_call: TRBJ1-3; v_call: TRBV24-1; cdr3_aa: ATSESGNTIY
j_call: TRBJ1-5; v_call: TRBV28; cdr3_aa: ASSLGRVNQPQH
j_call: TRBJ2-3; v_call: TRBV13; cdr3_aa: ASSGRLAGSTDTQY
j_call: TRBJ2-1; v_call: TRBV6-2/TRBV6-3; cdr3_aa: ASRPPGGREQF
j_call: TRBJ1-6; v_call: TRBV5-5; cdr3_aa: ASSSILRDRVIGNSPLH
j_call: TRBJ1-4; v_call: TRBV7-9; cdr3_aa: ASSPGQGNEKLF
j_call: TRBJ2-1; v_call: TRBV5-1; cdr3_aa: ASSLVRGSYNEQF
j_call: TRBJ2-1; v_call: TRBV20-1; cdr3_aa: SARLANEQF
j_call: TRBJ1-2; v_call: TRBV27; cdr3_aa: ASSSLEGRSGYT
j_call: TRBJ2-7; v_call: TRBV15; cdr3_aa: ATSNGDSSSYEQY
j_call: TRBJ2-5; v_call: TRBV5-1; cdr3_aa: ASSASQETQY
j_call: TRBJ2-1; v_call: TRBV20-1; cdr3_aa: SVNYHNEQF
j_call: TRBJ2-5; v_call: TRBV2; cdr3_aa: ASSVSRGETQY
j_call: TRBJ2-3; v_call: TRBV19; cdr3_aa: ASSRIWGMGTDTQY
j_call: TRBJ1-1; v_call: TRBV2; cdr3_aa: ANSREVDTEAF
j_call: TRBJ2-3; v_call: TRBV5-1; cdr3_aa: ASSLVTSGGSSTDTQY
j_call: TRBJ1-2; v_call: TRBV19; cdr3_aa: ASSDNNPLVYGYT
j_call: TRBJ2-2; v_call: TRBV9; cdr3_aa: ASSVAETTGELF
j_call: TRBJ2-3; v_call: TRBV19; cdr3_aa: ASSIVASGGYDTQY
j_call: TRBJ2-5; v_call: TRBV18; cdr3_aa: ASSNFRDRLYQETQY
j_call: TRBJ2-5; v_call: TRBV6-5; cdr3_aa: ASRRSGGQETQY
j_call: TRBJ1-5; v_call: TRBV28; cdr3_aa: ASSLSKQGSNQPQH
j_call: TRBJ1-1; v_call: TRBV12-3/TRBV12-4; cdr3_aa: ASSELGTEAF
j_call: TRBJ1-2; v_call: TRBV6-5; cdr3_aa: ASTPTRNNYGYT
j_call: TRBJ1-4; v_call: TRBV7-2; cdr3_aa: ASSATGNEKLF
j_call: TRBJ2-2; v_call: TRBV25-1; cdr3_aa: ASSEGQGAHTGELF
j_call: TRBJ2-7; v_call: TRBV7-9; cdr3_aa: ASSLNKPYEQY
j_call: TRBJ2-1; v_call: TRBV6-5; cdr3_aa: ATTPTVGEQF
j_call: TRBJ2-5; v_call: TRBV3-1/TRBV3-2; cdr3_aa: ASSDKRLAKHQETQY
j_call: TRBJ2-7; v_call: TRBV7-2; cdr3_aa: ASSLAGSREQY
j_call: TRBJ2-3; v_call: TRBV7-3; cdr3_aa: ASSDGSDTQY
j_call: TRBJ2-7; v_call: TRBV3-1/TRBV3-2; cdr3_aa: ASSQGRVRLDEQY
j_call: TRBJ1-2; v_call: TRBV5-1; cdr3_aa: ASSSEEAAYGYT
j_call: TRBJ2-7; v_call: TRBV19; cdr3_aa: ASSMGSGQGYEQY